The TCR beta chain described here comes from a study of cytomegalovirus exposure and HLA in healthy donors. A multiplex PCR was run with 60 Vbeta primers and 13 Jbeta primers. Assay: immunoSEQ multiplex PCR; the TCRdb copy retains only in-frame clones and omits some. The table has some 200,000 clones, about 85% seen once. Study observations and caveats: Indistinguishable V segments, including TRBV6-2 and TRBV6-3, were excluded. Upon later analysis, TCR association rates were observed to vary by HLA locus, being highest for DRB1 and lowest for HLA-C.

J lost 8 bases, V lost 6 bases, and 7 bases had no gene match. CDR1 SNHLY and CDR2 FYNNEI come from the germline V gene. CDR3 length equals 13 residues. On this clone itself: Its matching antigen is unknown.

The sample comprised PBMCs. V usage is TRBV2 and J usage is TRBJ2-1; 7 bases map to TRBD1. This TCR derives from a man aged 45 to 65 in good health and CMV-seronegative. The CDR3 DNA reads TGTGCCAGCAGCGACAGGGTGGTCCATGAGCAGTTCTTC. Its protein product is CASSDRVVHEQFF.